Sequencing of this T cell receptor beta chain was carried out in a study of spatial heterogeneity in lung cancer (dated by TCRdb to the late 2010s). About the investigation overall: More beta-chain than alpha-chain transcripts were consistently detected, likely reflecting higher beta-chain transcript abundance. In the raw uncorrected reads, each unique combination of TCR and UMI appeared more than ten times on average. The study quantitatively compared TCR alpha and beta repertoires across multiple tumor regions, matched nontumor lung and blood in non-small cell lung cancer. The study linked features of the TCR repertoire to counts of nonsynonymous mutations, which were determined by whole-exome sequencing of tumor tissue. Both alpha and beta chains were TCR-sequenced in samples taken at surgery, namely 220 tumor regions, around 70 matched nontumor lung samples and 55 to 60 PBMC samples.

Its CDR3 holds 13 amino acids, cysteine through phenylalanine. The read is trimmed to its CDR3 DNA, 39 bases read in frame from base 1. V trim: 7 bases; J trim: 7 bases; unmatched bases: 7. The germline V gene provides CDR1 SNHLY and CDR2 FYNNEI. The sample's time point label, decoded: sample taken at primary tumor resection. Without any cell sorting, TCR sequencing was performed on whole RNA extracted either from tumor and nontumor lung tissue or from cryopreserved PBMC samples. Donors were some 70 patients with early-stage, untreated non-small cell lung cancer from the lung TRACERx cohort. Patients were selected for TCR sequencing only if sufficient RNA was available from at least two tumor regions. Study-level results and caveats: Additional single-cell paired TCR alpha and beta sequencing was considered necessary to confirm, at a functional level, the hypothesis that regional TCRs recognize regional mutations. Ubiquitous expanded tumor TCRs showed up in blood more often at tumor resection than at routine follow-up.

Libraries were built with 5' RACE. The reads were generated on a NextSeq 500. The TCR library protocol attached a unique molecular identifier to each TCR cDNA molecule to allow correction of PCR and sequencing errors. The published analysis was carried out like this. Decombinator tools were used for TCR identification, UMI-based error correction and CDR3 extraction. TCRs above a frequency of 2 per 1,000, corresponding to the top 1% of the tumor frequency distribution, were defined as expanded. Rényi diversity was computed with the R vegan package after subsampling each repertoire 100 times to 5,000 TCRs. CDR3 similarity networks were constructed using string-kernel similarity of amino acid triplets, with links drawn between CDR3s whose pairwise similarity was above 0.82. TCRdb reprocessed the public reads (quality trimming at Q25 with fastp, clone calling with MiXCR) and kept in-frame beta chains. Every CDR3 protein is listed once, alongside the most common genes and DNA of its rows. TCRdb, rather than the study authors, made the V and J calls. A total of 45,000 or so distinct CDR3 sequences appear in this sample, roughly 12% of them only once. 42% of the sample comes from the top ten.

This clonotype came up many times. This receptor's antigen is unknown. No base-level quality is on record; no much larger clone is a single base apart. The source material was PBMCs, sampled at surgery. The sequence was collected from a female donor with early-stage non-small cell lung cancer. The V and J genes are TRBV2 and TRBJ1-5, with 7 middle bases fitting TRBD1. The CDR3: CASTDRRDQPQHF. The DNA sequence is as follows: TGTGCCAGCACGGACAGGCGGGACCAGCCCCAGCATTTT. The CDR3 plus the reference TRBV2 and TRBJ1-5 genes for the other parts give the full variable domain: EPEVTQTPSHQVTQMGQEVILRCVPISNHLYFYWYRQILGQKVEFLVSFYNNEISEKSEIFDDQFSVERPDGSNFTLKIRSTKLEDSAMYFCASTDRRDQPQHFGDGTRLSIL.